This T cell receptor beta chain originates from a study of OX40 agonist ivuxolimab in advanced cancers. Study details: From 23 to 79 years was the age range, with a mean of approximately 63 years, and around 83% were male. Eligibility admitted prior anti-PD-1, anti-PD-L1 or anti-CTLA-4 therapy; about 39% had some.

The study's findings and limits: Determination of antigen specificity was not performed for the expanded peripheral T cells. By week 6 at 0.1 to 3.0 mg/kg, blood CD4+ and CD8+ T cells had expanded clonally.

Produced via immunoSEQ multiplex PCR; TCRdb's table is partial and in-frame only. This sample has about 72,000 clones, with roughly 87% found just once. To note about this clone: The target antigen is unknown.

CDR3 length: 15 amino acids. Germline V gene lookup returns CDR1 SGHTA and CDR2 FQGTGA. Between the trimmed V and J ends, which lost 2 bases and 0 bases, there was a span of 11 bases. The source of this sequence is an adult with an advanced solid tumor such as melanoma, head and neck, liver or kidney cancer. The specimen was CD4+ or CD8+ T cells sorted from blood, collected in a trial of the OX40 agonist ivuxolimab. J is TRBJ2-7 and V is TRBV7-3; D might be TRBD1 or TRBD2, each matching 6 bases. Here the CDR3 DNA reads TGTGCCAGCAGCTTAGACGGGGGCCCCTCCTACGAGCAGTACTTC. Translated, it gives CASSLDGGPSYEQYF.